Detailed here is one T cell receptor (beta chain). What it recognizes is unknown. This sample is part of a study of blood T cells in healthy people across ages. Study-wide findings and caveats: The fall in TCR beta diversity per million T cells was roughly linear with age. Versus aged donors, long-lived donors had higher diversity and more naive CD4+ cells. Unsorted PBMC input precluded a conclusive naive versus antigen-experienced comparison.

A second 7 to 11 cycle PCR used barcoded and J-beta primers. Paired-end reads containing CDR3 totaled no fewer than 3 million for each sample. TCRdb passed the 5' RACE reads through MiXCR, listing each CDR3 protein once. The repertoire holds roughly 2 million distinct CDR3 sequences, with roughly 50% as singletons. Germline lookup yields CDR1 LGHNA and CDR2 YSLEER. CDR3 size: 15 residues. With 0 bases clipped from V and 1 base from J, the junction kept 3 bases outside the gene matches. The chain links TRBV4-3 to TRBJ2-7; 7 bases are a match to TRBD1. The TCR originated in a woman between 40 and 50 years old in good health. Sequencing input: blood. The CDR3 region has the DNA TGCGCCAGCAGCCAAGAATGGGGACAGTCCTACGAGCAGTACTTC. This codes for CASSQEWGQSYEQYF.